This T cell receptor (beta chain) originates from a study of human T cells and chemical hapten exposure. Study-wide results and caveats: TCRs exceeding 1 in 1000 frequency stayed unchanged with DPC sensitization. As patch test score rose, PT1 expanded TCR counts tended to rise as well.

What the library attached to individual cDNA molecules were unique molecular identifiers. Authors' data handling: Sequenced samples showed a median of approximately 96,000 TCRs each, with counts running from roughly 23,000 to 700,000. Each CDR3 protein is one row after TCRdb ran MiXCR on the RACE reads. These V and J calls rely on TCRdb rather than the paper's analysis. The repertoire holds 330,000 or so distinct CDR3 sequences, with nearly 6.5% as singletons. This clonotype was seen many times. Antigen unknown. Sample time point: patch test 2, 6 weeks after DPC sensitization. Treatment specified: therapeutic diphenylcyclopropenone sensitization with weekly scalp DPC. Trimming took off 7 bases at V and 7 bases at J, with 13 bases between the two ends. This CDR3 is built from 12 residues.

The material sequenced was whole blood, taken in connection with sensitization to the hapten diphenylcyclopropenone (DPC). The receptor's source is a woman between 18 and 30 years old with alopecia areata. Some clones in this sample may be carry-over from other donors' samples. The V call is TRBV12-3 or TRBV12-4, the J call TRBJ1-2; tentative D call: TRBD1 (5 bases). The CDR3: CASTPRGSGYTF. In nucleotides, the CDR3 is TGTGCCAGCACCCCGCGGGGCAGTGGCTACACCTTC.